Each of the 30 T cell receptor beta chains below was sequenced from the same sample in a study of OX40 agonist ivuxolimab in advanced cancers. Produced via immunoSEQ multiplex PCR; TCRdb's table is partial and in-frame only. This sample carries roughly 48,000 clones, over 60% of them seen once, and the ten largest clones take 7.9%. The sample consisted of CD4+ or CD8+ T cells sorted from blood, taken in a trial of the OX40 agonist ivuxolimab. The receptors derive from an adult with an advanced solid tumor such as melanoma, head and neck, liver or kidney cancer.

This clone came up once. This chain joins TRBV2 and TRBJ1-4, with a possible D match to TRBD1 (6 bases). Germline V CDR1 and CDR2: SNHLY, FYNNEI. Deletions cut 2 bases from V and 11 bases from J, with 21 bases between. The CDR3 extends over 16 amino acids. Here the CDR3 reads CASSEPRGRGSGKLFF. The CDR3 DNA reads as TGTGCCAGCAGTGAACCACGCGGGAGGGGGAGTGGGAAACTGTTTTTT.

This chain connects TRBV5-1 to TRBJ1-1, with D unresolved. This CDR3 is built from 15 residues. Per germline, CDR1 SGHRS and CDR2 YFSETQ. Trimming removed 6 bases from V and 0 bases from J, with 15 bases in between. The CDR3 reads CASTQTPEMNTEAFF. CDR3 bases: TGCGCCAGCACCCAAACCCCGGAGATGAACACTGAAGCTTTCTTT.

The chain is built from TRBV5-1 and TRBJ2-1; 9 bases align to TRBD2. The CDR3 is 16 residues long. Trimming cost V 0 bases and J 4 bases; bases outside gene matches: 5. Germline CDR1 and CDR2: SGHRS and YFSETQ. As DNA, the CDR3 is TGCGCCAGCAGCTTGGATGGTAGCGGGAGATACAATGAGCAGTTCTTC. Its translation is CASSLDGSGRYNEQFF. Looking up the rest from reference TRBV5-1 and TRBJ2-1 gives the full variable domain: KAGVTQTPRYLIKTRGQQVTLSCSPISGHRSVSWYQQTPGQGLQFLFEYFSETQRNKGNFPGRFSGRQFSNSRSEMNVSTLELGDSALYLCASSLDGSGRYNEQFFGPGTRLTVL.

The chain links TRBV5-1 to TRBJ2-7; D possibly corresponds to TRBD2 (5 bases). In germline, CDR1 is SGHRS, CDR2 YFSETQ. V was shortened by 2 bases and J by 5 bases, with 14 bases between the two germline ends. The CDR3 is made up of 14 amino acids. In DNA form, the CDR3 reads TGCGCCAGCAGCTTTAACAGTCCCGGGGACGAGCAGTACTTC. It translates to CASSFNSPGDEQYF.

This clone was detected only a few times. Other DNA sequences of this sample code for an identical CDR3. The chain joins TRBV5-4 to TRBJ2-5; 10 nucleotides match TRBD2. From germline, CDR1 is SGHNT and CDR2 YYREEE (reference sequence). The CDR3 totals 15 residues. V dropped 0 bases and J dropped 2; count of bases not matched to a gene: 1. The CDR3 region has the DNA TGTGCCAGCAGCTTGGTACTAGCGGGACAAGAGACCCAGTACTTC. Its translation: CASSLVLAGQETQYF.

The chain combines TRBV10-3 with TRBJ1-1; possibly TRBD1 for D (6 bases). CDR1 is ENHRY, CDR2 SYGVKD, per germline. This CDR3 contains 12 residues. The V end lost 2 bases, the J end lost 9 bases, and 10 bases lay between the germline ends. CDR3 sequence: CAISEPQGKAFF. The DNA of the CDR3 is TGTGCCATCAGTGAGCCACAGGGCAAAGCTTTCTTT.

Concerning this clone: The sample carries other DNA sequences with the same CDR3. CDR3 residues: CAWSEGGPNYGYTF. The CDR3 DNA is TGTGCCTGGAGCGAGGGGGGGCCTAACTATGGCTACACCTTC. The J gene is TRBJ1-2, the V gene TRBV30; tentatively, D is TRBD1 (6 bases). Trimming pared 3 bases from V and 0 bases from J, leaving 11 bases between. CDR3 length: 14 residues. From germline, CDR1 is GTSNPN and CDR2 SVGIG (reference sequence).

The chain combines TRBV29-1 with TRBJ1-1; D not certain. Per germline, CDR1 SQVTM and CDR2 ANQGSEA. CDR3 length: 11 residues. The V and J ends lost 7 bases and 5 bases respectively, with 11 bases between them. CDR3 nucleotide sequence: TGCAGCGGGTCTCAATGGACTGAAGCTTTCTTT. Translation gives CSGSQWTEAFF.

CDR3 bases: TGTGCCAGCAGCTTTGGGACAGCCATGAACACTGAAGCTTTCTTT. Its translation is CASSFGTAMNTEAFF. The V call is TRBV7-6, the J call TRBJ1-1; 7 bases are shared with TRBD1. Per germline, CDR1 SGHVS and CDR2 FNYEAQ. CDR3 length: 15 residues. V lost 3 bases, J lost 0 bases, and 4 bases stayed unmatched.

The V gene is TRBV7-2, the J gene TRBJ2-5; 7 bases are a match to TRBD2. The trim removed 1 base at V and 5 bases at J, leaving 10 bases unmatched. In germline, CDR1 is SGHTA, CDR2 FQGNSA. The CDR3 consists of 16 residues. CDR3 loop: CASSLVAGESWETQYF. In DNA, the CDR3 is TGTGCCAGCAGCTTAGTGGCGGGAGAATCTTGGGAGACCCAGTACTTC.

V and J are TRBV19 and TRBJ1-2, with unresolved D. CDR3 length equals 14 residues. Germline-derived CDR1 and CDR2 are LNHDA and SQIVND (reference sequence). Trimming removed 5 bases from V and 3 bases from J, with 13 bases in between. The CDR3 bases are TGTGCCAGTAGTCGGCAGATCGGGGACTATGGCTACACCTTC. Its protein is CASSRQIGDYGYTF.

CDR3 sequence (DNA): TGTGCCAGCCGAACGACAGGGGAGGGCTATGGCTACACCTTC. Its protein is CASRTTGEGYGYTF. The chain links TRBV6-4 to TRBJ1-2; 8 bases line up with TRBD1. This CDR3 is built from 14 residues. Germline CDR1 and CDR2: MRHNA and SNTAGT. Trimming cost V 8 bases and J 4 bases; bases outside gene matches: 9.

Written as DNA, the CDR3 is TGTGCCAGCAGCCCCAGACTAGCGGGAGTTTCCGGGGAGCTGTTTTTT. This gives the protein CASSPRLAGVSGELFF. The rearrangement joins TRBV14 to TRBJ2-2; 12 nucleotides match TRBD2. This CDR3 is built from 16 residues. CDR1 and CDR2 (germline): SGHDN, FVKESK. Trimming took 4 bases from V and 6 from J; bases not matched to a gene: 6.

V usage is TRBV29-1 and J usage is TRBJ1-1; D is unclear. Germline V gene lookup returns CDR1 SQVTM and CDR2 ANQGSEA. This CDR3 comprises 10 residues. Trimming stripped 4 bases from V and 3 bases from J, with 3 bases between. CDR3 in DNA: TGCAGCGTTGGGGACACTGAAGCTTTCTTT. Amino acids: CSVGDTEAFF.

The rearrangement joins TRBV11-2 to TRBJ2-4, with D possibly called TRBD1 or TRBD2 (5 bases each). The CDR3 totals 17 residues. Germline V gene lookup returns CDR1 SGHAT and CDR2 FQNNGV. The ends were cut back, 5 bases at V and 2 bases at J, with 19 bases in the middle. DNA of the CDR3: TGTGCCAGCAGCCCCGAGGGGTCTACAGGCTCCAAAAACATTCAGTACTTC. Protein product: CASSPEGSTGSKNIQYF.

The chain combines TRBV5-4 with TRBJ1-2, with a possible D match to TRBD1 (5 bases). Trimming left V 4 bases short and J 7 bases short, with 17 bases between. The CDR3 loop spans 14 amino acids. Germline assignment: CDR1 SGHNT and CDR2 YYREEE (reference sequence). CDR3 sequence reads: CASSAGSSGGGYTF. The CDR3, as DNA: TGTGCCAGCAGCGCGGGATCTTCGGGGGGTGGCTACACCTTC.

The chain has TRBV7-8 and TRBJ2-7; a possible D gene is TRBD2 (5 bases). The CDR3 consists of 14 residues. Trimming shortened V by 3 bases and J by 5 bases, and 14 bases separated the two germline ends. CDR1 SGHVS and CDR2 FQNEAQ come from the germline V gene. CDR3 DNA: TGTGCCAGCAGCTTTGAAGGGAGCCTAGACGAGCAGTACTTC. Its protein is CASSFEGSLDEQYF.

The chain has TRBV7-2 and TRBJ1-5; D is unresolved. V lost 6 bases and J 9 bases, leaving 15 bases between the germline ends. From germline, CDR1 is SGHTA and CDR2 FQGNSA. The CDR3 sequence is 13 residues long. The CDR3 DNA sequence: TGTGCCAGCAGAGACACCCCGGGTCGGCCCCAGCATTTT. It codes for CASRDTPGRPQHF.

The chain has TRBV6-1 and TRBJ2-5, with 9 bases that match TRBD1. Looked up from germline, CDR1 is MNHNS and CDR2 is SASEGT. With 8 bases clipped from V and 5 bases from J, the junction kept 6 bases outside the gene matches. CDR3 length equals 13 residues. The CDR3 region is CASADRGAETQYF. The CDR3 coding sequence is TGTGCCAGCGCGGACAGGGGAGCCGAGACCCAGTACTTC.

The chain links TRBV25-1 to TRBJ2-1, with D maybe TRBD2 (6 bases). The CDR3 spans 12 residues. Germline CDR1 and CDR2: MGHDK and SYGVNS. Trimming shortened V by 7 bases and J by 6 bases, and 10 bases separated the two germline ends. CDR3 amino acids: CASTAGGNEQFF. Written as DNA, the CDR3 is TGTGCCAGCACGGCCGGGGGCAATGAGCAGTTCTTC.

The J gene is TRBJ1-4, the V gene TRBV27; the D is unclear. This CDR3 region has 14 residues. The germline V gene encodes CDR1 MNHEY and CDR2 SMNVEV (reference sequence). V was cut by 3 bases and J by 5 bases, with 10 bases left in between. The DNA of the CDR3 is TGTGCCAGCAGTTTGATTCCGGAGAATGAAAAACTGTTTTTT. Translated: CASSLIPENEKLFF.

This rearrangement joins TRBV27 to TRBJ2-1, with 8 bases fitting TRBD2. This CDR3 region has 13 residues. V was pared by 3 bases and J by 9 bases, with 4 bases of the junction left unmatched. From germline, CDR1 is MNHEY and CDR2 SMNVEV (reference sequence). Written as DNA, the CDR3 is TGTGCCAGCAGTTTTAGCGGGAACGGTGAGCAGTTCTTC. Protein sequence: CASSFSGNGEQFF.

This sequence joins TRBV29-1 and TRBJ2-1, with 13 bases identical to TRBD2. Germline V gives CDR1 SQVTM, CDR2 ANQGSEA. J gave up 0 bases and V 6 bases, and 5 bases lay outside the gene matches. The CDR3 is 16 residues long. Written as DNA, the CDR3 is TGCAGCGTCACCGGACTAGCGGGAGCCTCCTACAATGAGCAGTTCTTC. The encoded protein is CSVTGLAGASYNEQFF.

The chain employs TRBV7-8 and TRBJ2-1; D is uncertain. The CDR3 length is 15 residues. The V gene's germline CDR1 is SGHVS and CDR2 FQNEAQ. The V end lost 3 bases, the J end lost 0 bases, and 9 bases lay between the germline ends. The CDR3 DNA reads TGTGCCAGCAGCTTTTGGGAAGCCTCCTACAATGAGCAGTTCTTC. Encoded protein: CASSFWEASYNEQFF.

This chain links TRBV4-1 with TRBJ2-5; 8 bases fit TRBD2. The V gene's germline CDR1 is MGHRA and CDR2 YSYEKL. The V and J ends lost 1 base and 4 bases, in that order; junction bases with no gene match: 8. The CDR3 contains 16 residues. Here the CDR3 DNA reads TGCGCCAGCAGCCAAGTCTGGCGGGAGGAGCGAGAGACCCAGTACTTC. Protein: CASSQVWREERETQYF.

The chain is built from TRBV5-1 and TRBJ2-7, with 9 bases fitting TRBD2. CDR3 length: 17 residues. V trimming: 3 bases; J trimming: 4 bases; junction bases outside the gene matches: 14. CDR1 is SGHRS and CDR2 is YFSETQ in the germline V gene. CDR3 sequence reads: CASSSSGEPKSPYEQYF. The CDR3 DNA reads TGCGCCAGCAGCTCTAGCGGGGAACCTAAATCTCCTTACGAGCAGTACTTC.

The chain has TRBV10-1 and TRBJ2-2; 7 bases match TRBD2. The V and J ends lost 6 bases and 4 bases, in that order; junction bases with no gene match: 2. Germline CDR1 WNHNN, CDR2 SYGVQD (reference sequence). CDR3 length: 13 amino acids. The CDR3: CASSPSGTGELFF. CDR3 nucleotide sequence: TGCGCCAGCAGCCCTAGCGGCACCGGGGAGCTGTTTTTT.

The chain is built from TRBV2 and TRBJ2-5; D uncertain. The V end was cut by 8 bases, the J end by 4 bases, with 11 bases between. From germline, CDR1 is SNHLY and CDR2 FYNNEI. This CDR3 is built from 12 residues. In DNA form, the CDR3 reads TGTGCCAGCGCCCCCAGGAGAGAGACCCAGTACTTC. It translates to CASAPRRETQYF.

This rearrangement joins TRBV6-7 to TRBJ2-3; no firm D call. TRBV6-7 is reported as an ORF; its role is uncertain. The length of the CDR3 is 14 residues. V gave up 8 bases and J gave up 2 bases, with 14 bases separating them. The CDR3 loop reads CASSKGPPTDTQYF. CDR3 DNA: TGTGCCAGCTCGAAAGGTCCCCCCACAGATACGCAGTATTTT.

V gene TRBV19 combines with J gene TRBJ2-1, with TRBD2 identical over 15 bases. Germline CDR1 reads LNHDA; CDR2 reads SQIVND (reference sequence). With 5 bases clipped from V and 12 bases from J, the junction kept 11 bases outside the gene matches. This CDR3 spans 16 amino acids. The DNA for the CDR3 is TGTGCCAGTAGTGTTACCGGACTAGCGGGAGGGATAGGGCAGTTCTTC. Amino acid sequence: CASSVTGLAGGIGQFF. Using reference TRBV19 and TRBJ2-1 for the parts outside the CDR3, the full variable domain is DGGITQSPKYLFRKEGQNVTLSCEQNLNHDAMYWYRQDPGQGLRLIYYSQIVNDFQKGDIAEGYSVSREKKESFPLTVTSAQKNPTAFYLCASSVTGLAGGIGQFFGPGTRLTVL.